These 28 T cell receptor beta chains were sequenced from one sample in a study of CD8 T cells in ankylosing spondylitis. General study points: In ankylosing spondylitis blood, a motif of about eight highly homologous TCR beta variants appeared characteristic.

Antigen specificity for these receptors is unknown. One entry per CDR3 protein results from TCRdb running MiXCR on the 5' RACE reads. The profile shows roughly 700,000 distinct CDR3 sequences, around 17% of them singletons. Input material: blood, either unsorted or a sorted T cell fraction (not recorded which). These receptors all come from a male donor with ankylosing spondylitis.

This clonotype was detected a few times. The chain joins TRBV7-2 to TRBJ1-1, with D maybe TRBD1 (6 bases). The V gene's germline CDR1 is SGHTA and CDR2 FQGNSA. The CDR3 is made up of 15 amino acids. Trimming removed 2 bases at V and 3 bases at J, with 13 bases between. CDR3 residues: CASSLMGAQDTEAFF. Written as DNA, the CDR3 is TGTGCCAGCAGCTTAATGGGGGCGCAAGACACTGAAGCTTTCTTT.

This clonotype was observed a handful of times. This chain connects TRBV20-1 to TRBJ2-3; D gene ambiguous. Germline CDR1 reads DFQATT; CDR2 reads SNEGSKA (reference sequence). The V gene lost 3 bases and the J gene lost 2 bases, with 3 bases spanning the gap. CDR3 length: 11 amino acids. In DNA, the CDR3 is TGCAGTGCTAGCTACACAGATACGCAGTATTTT. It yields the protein CSASYTDTQYF.

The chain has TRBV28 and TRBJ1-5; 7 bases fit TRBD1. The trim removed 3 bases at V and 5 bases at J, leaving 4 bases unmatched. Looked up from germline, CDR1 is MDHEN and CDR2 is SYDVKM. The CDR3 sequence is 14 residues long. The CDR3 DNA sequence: TGTGCCAGCAGTTTTCCGGACAGGCATCAGCCCCAGCATTTT. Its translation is CASSFPDRHQPQHF.

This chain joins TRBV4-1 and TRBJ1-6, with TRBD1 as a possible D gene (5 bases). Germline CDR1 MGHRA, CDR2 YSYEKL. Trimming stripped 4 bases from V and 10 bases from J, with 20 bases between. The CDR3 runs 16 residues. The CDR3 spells CASSPGTVLRGSPLHF. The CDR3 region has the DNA TGCGCCAGCAGCCCCGGGACGGTCCTCCGGGGGTCACCCCTCCACTTT.

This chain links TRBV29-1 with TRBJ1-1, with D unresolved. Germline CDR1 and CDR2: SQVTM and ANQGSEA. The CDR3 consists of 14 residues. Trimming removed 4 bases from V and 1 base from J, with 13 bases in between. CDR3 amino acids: CSVVGNLGNTEAFF. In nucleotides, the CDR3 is TGCAGCGTTGTGGGTAATCTGGGGAACACTGAAGCTTTCTTT.

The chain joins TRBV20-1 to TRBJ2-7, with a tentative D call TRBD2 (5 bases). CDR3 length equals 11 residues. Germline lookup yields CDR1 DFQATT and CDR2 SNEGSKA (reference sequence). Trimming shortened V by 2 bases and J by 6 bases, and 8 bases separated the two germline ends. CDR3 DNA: TGCAGTGCTAGATATGGAGGCGAGCAGTACTTC. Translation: CSARYGGEQYF.

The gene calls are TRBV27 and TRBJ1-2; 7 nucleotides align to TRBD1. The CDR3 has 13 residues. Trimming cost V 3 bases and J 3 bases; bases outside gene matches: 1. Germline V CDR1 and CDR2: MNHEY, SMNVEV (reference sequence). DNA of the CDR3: TGTGCCAGCAGTTTGACAGGGTACTATGGCTACACCTTC. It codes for CASSLTGYYGYTF.

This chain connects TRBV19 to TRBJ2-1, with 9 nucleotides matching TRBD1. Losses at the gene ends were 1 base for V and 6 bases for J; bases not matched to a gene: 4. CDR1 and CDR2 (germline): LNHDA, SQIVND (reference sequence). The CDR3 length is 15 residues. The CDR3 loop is CASSIGTGAPNEQFF. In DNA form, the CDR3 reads TGTGCCAGTAGTATAGGGACAGGGGCCCCCAATGAGCAGTTCTTC.

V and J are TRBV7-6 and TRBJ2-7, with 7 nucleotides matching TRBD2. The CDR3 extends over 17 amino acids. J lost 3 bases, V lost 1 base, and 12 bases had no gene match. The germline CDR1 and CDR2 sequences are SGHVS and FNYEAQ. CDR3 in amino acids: CASSLEPDGGTFYEQYF. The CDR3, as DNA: TGTGCCAGCAGCTTAGAACCCGACGGGGGGACTTTCTACGAGCAGTACTTC.

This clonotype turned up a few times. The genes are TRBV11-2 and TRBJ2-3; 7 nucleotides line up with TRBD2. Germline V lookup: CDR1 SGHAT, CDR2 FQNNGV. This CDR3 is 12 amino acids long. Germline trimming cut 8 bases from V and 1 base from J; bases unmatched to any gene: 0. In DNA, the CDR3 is TGTGCCAGCGCGGGGGGCACAGATACGCAGTATTTT. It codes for CASAGGTDTQYF.

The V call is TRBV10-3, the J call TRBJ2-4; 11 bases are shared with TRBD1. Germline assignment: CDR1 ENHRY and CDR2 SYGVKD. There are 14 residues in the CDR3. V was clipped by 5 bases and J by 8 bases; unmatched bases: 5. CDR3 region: CAISPRDRGDIQYF. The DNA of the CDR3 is TGTGCCATCAGTCCCCGGGACAGGGGGGACATTCAGTACTTC.

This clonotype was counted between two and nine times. The CDR3 here is CASSQVGSRTGRDSPLHF. Here the CDR3 DNA reads TGTGCCAGCAGCCAAGTTGGTAGCCGGACAGGGAGGGATTCACCCCTCCACTTT. The chain links TRBV3-1 to TRBJ1-6; TRBD1 agrees at 8 bases. The germline V gene encodes CDR1 LGHDT and CDR2 YNNKEL (reference sequence). The J segment lost 8 bases and the V segment lost 1 base, leaving 13 bases of the junction unmatched. There are 18 residues in the CDR3. Based on the CDR3 plus reference TRBV3-1 and TRBJ1-6, the full variable domain is DTAVSQTPKYLVTQMGNDKSIKCEQNLGHDTMYWYKQDSKKFLKIMFSYNNKELIINETVPNRFSPKSPDKAHLNLHINSLELGDSAVYFCASSQVGSRTGRDSPLHFGNGTRLTVT.

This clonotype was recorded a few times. CDR3 nucleotide sequence: TGTGCCAGCAGCCCCCCCCCTAGCGGGAGGGCAAATGAGCAGTTCTTC. This sequence encodes CASSPPPSGRANEQFF. The chain has TRBV11-2 and TRBJ2-1; 12 bases match TRBD2. Germline CDR1 is SGHAT and CDR2 is FQNNGV. CDR3 length equals 16 residues. V shed 5 bases, J shed 7 bases, and the junction held 9 bases outside the gene matches.

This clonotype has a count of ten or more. The CDR3 is CASSLGIPEAFF. The CDR3 DNA reads as TGTGCCAGCAGCTTAGGGATTCCTGAAGCTTTCTTT. The rearrangement uses TRBV7-9 and TRBJ1-1; no reliable D call. The CDR3 extends over 12 amino acids. V was shortened by 1 base and J by 6 bases, with 6 bases between the two germline ends. Germline CDR1 reads SEHNR; CDR2 reads FQNEAQ (reference sequence).

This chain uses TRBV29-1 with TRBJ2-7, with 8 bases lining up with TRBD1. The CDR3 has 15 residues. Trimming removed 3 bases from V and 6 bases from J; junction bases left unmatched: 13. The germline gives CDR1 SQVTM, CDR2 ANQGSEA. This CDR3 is CSVDLGTGPLGEQYF. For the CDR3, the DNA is TGCAGCGTTGACCTGGGGACAGGTCCTTTAGGCGAGCAGTACTTC.

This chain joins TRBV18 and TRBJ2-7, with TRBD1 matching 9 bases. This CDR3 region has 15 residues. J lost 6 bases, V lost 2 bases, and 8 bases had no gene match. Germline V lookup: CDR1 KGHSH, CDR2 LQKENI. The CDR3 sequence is CASSPGGQGRSEQYF. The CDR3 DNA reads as TGTGCCAGCTCACCAGGGGGACAGGGAAGATCCGAGCAGTACTTC.

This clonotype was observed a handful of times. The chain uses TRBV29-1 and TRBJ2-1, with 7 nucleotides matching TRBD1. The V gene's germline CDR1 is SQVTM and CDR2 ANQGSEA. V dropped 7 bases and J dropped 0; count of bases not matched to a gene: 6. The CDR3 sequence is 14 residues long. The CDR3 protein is CSGTGTDSYNEQFF. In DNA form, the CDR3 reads TGCAGCGGCACCGGGACAGACTCCTACAATGAGCAGTTCTTC.

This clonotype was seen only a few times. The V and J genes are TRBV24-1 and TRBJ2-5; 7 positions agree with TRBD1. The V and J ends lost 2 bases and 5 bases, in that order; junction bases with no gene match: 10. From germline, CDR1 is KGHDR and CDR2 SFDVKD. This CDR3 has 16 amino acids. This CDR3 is CATSDSFSATGETQYF. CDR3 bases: TGTGCCACCAGTGATTCCTTCTCTGCGACAGGGGAGACCCAGTACTTC.

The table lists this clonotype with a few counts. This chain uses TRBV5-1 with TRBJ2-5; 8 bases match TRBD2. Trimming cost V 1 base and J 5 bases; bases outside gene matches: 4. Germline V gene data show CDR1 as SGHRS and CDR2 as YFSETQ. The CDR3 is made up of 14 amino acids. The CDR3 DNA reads TGCGCCAGCAGCTTGCAAGCGGGGGATGAGACCCAGTACTTC. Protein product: CASSLQAGDETQYF.

CDR3: CASSLAMGNTIYF. The CDR3 region has the DNA TGTGCCAGCAGTTTAGCGATGGGAAACACCATATATTTT. The chain recombines TRBV12-3 or TRBV12-4 with TRBJ1-3; D unresolved. CDR3 length: 13 amino acids. V was trimmed by 0 bases and J by 4 bases, leaving 4 bases between them.

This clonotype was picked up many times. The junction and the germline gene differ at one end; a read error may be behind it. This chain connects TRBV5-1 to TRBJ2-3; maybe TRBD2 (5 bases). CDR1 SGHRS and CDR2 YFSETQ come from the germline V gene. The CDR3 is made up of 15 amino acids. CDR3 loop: CASSLRGGSTDTQYF. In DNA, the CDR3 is TGTGCCAGCAGCCTCCGGGGTGGGAGCACAGATACGCAGTATTTT. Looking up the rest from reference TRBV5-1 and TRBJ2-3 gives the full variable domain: KAGVTQTPRYLIKTRGQQVTLSCSPISGHRSVSWYQQTPGQGLQFLFEYFSETQRNKGNFPGRFSGRQFSNSRSEMNVSTLELGDSALYLCASSLRGGSTDTQYFGPGTRLTVL.

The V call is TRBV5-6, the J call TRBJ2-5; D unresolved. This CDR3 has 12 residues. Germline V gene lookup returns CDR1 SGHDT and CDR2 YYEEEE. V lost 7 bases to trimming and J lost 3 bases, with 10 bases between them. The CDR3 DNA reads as TGTGCCAGCCGGACGGATAAAGAGACCCAGTACTTC. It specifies CASRTDKETQYF. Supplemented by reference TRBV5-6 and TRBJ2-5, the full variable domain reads DAGVTQSPTHLIKTRGQQVTLRCSPKSGHDTVSWYQQALGQGPQFIFQYYEEEERQRGNFPDRFSGHQFPNYSSELNVNALLLGDSALYLCASRTDKETQYFGPGTRLLVL.

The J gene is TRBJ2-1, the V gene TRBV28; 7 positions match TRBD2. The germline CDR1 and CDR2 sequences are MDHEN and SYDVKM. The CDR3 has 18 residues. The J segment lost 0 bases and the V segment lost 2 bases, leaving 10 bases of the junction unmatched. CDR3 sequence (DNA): TGTGCCAGCAGTTTACATGGGGCTAGCGGAGCCTCCTACAATGAGCAGTTCTTC. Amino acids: CASSLHGASGASYNEQFF. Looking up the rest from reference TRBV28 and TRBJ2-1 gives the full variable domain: DVKVTQSSRYLVKRTGEKVFLECVQDMDHENMFWYRQDPGLGLRLIYFSYDVKMKEKGDIPEGYSVSREKKERFSLILESASTNQTSMYLCASSLHGASGASYNEQFFGPGTRLTVL.

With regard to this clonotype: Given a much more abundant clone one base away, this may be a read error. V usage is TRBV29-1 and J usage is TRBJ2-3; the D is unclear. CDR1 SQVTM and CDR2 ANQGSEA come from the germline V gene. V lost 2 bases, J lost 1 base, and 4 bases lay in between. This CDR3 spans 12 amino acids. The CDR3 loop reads CSVEHGTDTQYF. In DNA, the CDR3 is TGCAGCGTTGAACACGGCACAGATACGCAGTATTTT.

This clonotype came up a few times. CDR3 sequence (DNA): TGCGCCAGCAGACAACAGGTGACTACTGAAGCTTTCTTT. This sequence encodes CASRQQVTTEAFF. The chain couples TRBV10-1 to TRBJ1-1, with D possibly matching TRBD1 (5 bases). The CDR3 spans 13 residues. V lost 6 bases to trimming and J lost 5 bases, with 13 bases between them. CDR1 is WNHNN and CDR2 is SYGVQD in the germline V gene (reference sequence).

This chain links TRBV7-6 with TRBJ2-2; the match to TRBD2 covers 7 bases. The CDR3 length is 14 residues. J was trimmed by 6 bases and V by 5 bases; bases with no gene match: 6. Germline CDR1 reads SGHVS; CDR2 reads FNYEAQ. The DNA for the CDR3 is TGTGCCAGCAGCAACCGGGGGGTTGCCGGGGAGCTGTTTTTT. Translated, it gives CASSNRGVAGELFF.

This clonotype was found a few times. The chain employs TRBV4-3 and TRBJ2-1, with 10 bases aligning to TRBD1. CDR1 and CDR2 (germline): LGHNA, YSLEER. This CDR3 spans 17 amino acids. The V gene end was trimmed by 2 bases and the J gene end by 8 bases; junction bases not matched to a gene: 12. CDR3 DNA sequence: TGCGCCAGCAGCCAATCCGCTTCCGGGACAGGGGTCGATGAGCAGTTCTTC. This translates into CASSQSASGTGVDEQFF.

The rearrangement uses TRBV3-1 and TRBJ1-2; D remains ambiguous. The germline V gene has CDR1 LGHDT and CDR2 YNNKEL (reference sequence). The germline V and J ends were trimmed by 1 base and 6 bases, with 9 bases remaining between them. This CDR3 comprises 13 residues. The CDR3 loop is CASSQALANGYTF. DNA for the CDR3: TGTGCCAGCAGCCAAGCTTTGGCAAATGGCTACACCTTC.